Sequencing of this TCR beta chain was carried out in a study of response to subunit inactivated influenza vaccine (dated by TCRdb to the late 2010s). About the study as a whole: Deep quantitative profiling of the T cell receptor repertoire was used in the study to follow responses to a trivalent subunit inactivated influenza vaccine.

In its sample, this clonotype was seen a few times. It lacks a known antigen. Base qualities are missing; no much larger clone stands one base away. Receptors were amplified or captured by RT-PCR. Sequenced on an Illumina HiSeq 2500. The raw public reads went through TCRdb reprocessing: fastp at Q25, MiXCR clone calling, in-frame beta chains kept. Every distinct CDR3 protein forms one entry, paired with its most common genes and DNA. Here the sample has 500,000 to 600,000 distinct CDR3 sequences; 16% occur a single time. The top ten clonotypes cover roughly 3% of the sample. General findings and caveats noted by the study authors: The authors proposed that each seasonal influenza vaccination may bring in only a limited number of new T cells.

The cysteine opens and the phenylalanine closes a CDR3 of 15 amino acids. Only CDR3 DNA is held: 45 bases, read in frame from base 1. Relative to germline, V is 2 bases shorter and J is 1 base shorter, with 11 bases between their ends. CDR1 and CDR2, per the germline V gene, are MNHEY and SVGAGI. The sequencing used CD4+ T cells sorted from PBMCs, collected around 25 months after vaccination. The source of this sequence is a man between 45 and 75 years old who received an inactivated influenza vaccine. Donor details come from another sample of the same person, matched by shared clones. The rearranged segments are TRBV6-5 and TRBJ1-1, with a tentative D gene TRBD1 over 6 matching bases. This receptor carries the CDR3 CASSYEGGSNTEAFF. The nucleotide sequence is TGTGCCAGCAGTTACGAGGGGGGGTCGAACACTGAAGCTTTCTTT.